This T cell receptor (beta chain) was sequenced in a study of neurological immune-mediated disorders (dated by TCRdb to about 2019). With regard to the full study: The study compared peripheral blood TCR-beta repertoires of HTLV-I-associated myelopathy (HAM/TSP) patients, multiple sclerosis patients and healthy controls using UMI-based sequencing. Longitudinal samples, technical triplicates and paired sorted CD4+ and CD8+ T-cell subsets, alongside PBMC samples, were included among the approximately 110 TCR-beta libraries. Longitudinal HAM/TSP donors and healthy donors each had 3 time-points at intervals of roughly 3-40 months. Of the approximately 65 subjects in the cohort, about 14 were HAM/TSP patients, some 35 were multiple sclerosis patients, and around 20 were healthy controls. Overall results and qualifications from the work: No identical CDR3 amino acid sequences were found to be shared among expanded clones across subjects, suggesting that TCR-beta repertoires were private in all groups. TCR clonal expansion was highest in HAM/TSP patients and lowest in MS patients, with MS patients falling below even healthy controls.

To synthesize cDNA, template-switch 5'RACE was performed with a primer carrying a 10-nucleotide random unique molecular identifier so that each TCR transcript was tagged. Each sequencing run produced over 170 million TCR-beta sequences covering 15-18 subjects. The RNeasy kit was used for extraction of total RNA. Using the KAPA Real-time Library Amplification kit, TCR-beta VDJ regions were amplified with primers for the TCR constant region and the 5'RACE anchor. Sample indexes and Illumina adaptors were added in a first PCR, after which library yield was increased in a second PCR. After purification with Ampure beads, the TCR product of roughly 650 bp was size-selected on a 2% E-gel SizeSelection system. Library quality was checked on a Bioanalyzer, concentration was measured with Qubit, and libraries were quantified with the Kapa Library Quantification kit before pooling. Paired-end 2 x 150 bp sequencing of the libraries was performed on an Illumina HiSeq 2500. To increase sequence diversity, about 25-31% phiX was spiked into each library pool. In the authors' own workflow: The quality-filtered reads were processed with the UMI-based MiGEC pipeline, whose error correction step removed more than 80% of the raw TCR sequences. IMGT germline references were used for alignment of VDJ genes, and clonotypes were defined by a unique CDR3 amino acid sequence together with V-J genes. Clonal expansion, Shannon diversity and CDR3 relatedness (CalcPairwiseDistances, ClusterSamples) were evaluated with VDJtools, and phylogenetic trees were built with CLCbio workbench. Using coefficient-of-variation modelling across technical triplicates, the study counted a clone as expanded if it had at least 8 unique UMIs. In-frame beta chains were kept once TCRdb had trimmed the public reads at Q25 with fastp and called clones with MiXCR. Each CDR3 protein appears once, grouped with its most common genes and DNA. These V and J calls are TCRdb output, not the study's own analysis. The sample table lists roughly 100,000 distinct CDR3 sequences, 10% to 11% of them with a count of one. Of the sample, around 3.1% is held by the ten largest clones.

The time point label corresponds to: longitudinal time-point 3. Unsorted PBMC libraries were generated from 2 million PBMCs stored in RNAlater at -80 °C until RNA extraction. Peripheral blood was subjected to Ficoll-Hypaque density gradient centrifugation to isolate PBMCs, which were then cryopreserved in liquid nitrogen. This clonotype was seen many times. This clone's antigen is unknown. Per-base qualities were not stored, and no clone one base away is much larger. Including cysteine and phenylalanine, the CDR3 has 15 amino acids. Only the CDR3 DNA is retained, 45 bases long and in frame from the first base. Trimming leaves V shorter by 5 bases and J shorter by 7 bases, with the junction holding 7 bases beyond the gene matches.

The specimen sequenced was PBMCs. The clonotype originates from a female donor with HTLV-1-associated myelopathy (HAM/TSP). The chain uses TRBV12-3 or TRBV12-4 and TRBJ1-6, with TRBD1 matching 8 junction bases. CDR3 loop: CASSPQGAGNSPLHF. In nucleotides, the sequence is TGTGCCAGCAGTCCGCAGGGGGCAGGGAATTCACCCCTCCACTTT.